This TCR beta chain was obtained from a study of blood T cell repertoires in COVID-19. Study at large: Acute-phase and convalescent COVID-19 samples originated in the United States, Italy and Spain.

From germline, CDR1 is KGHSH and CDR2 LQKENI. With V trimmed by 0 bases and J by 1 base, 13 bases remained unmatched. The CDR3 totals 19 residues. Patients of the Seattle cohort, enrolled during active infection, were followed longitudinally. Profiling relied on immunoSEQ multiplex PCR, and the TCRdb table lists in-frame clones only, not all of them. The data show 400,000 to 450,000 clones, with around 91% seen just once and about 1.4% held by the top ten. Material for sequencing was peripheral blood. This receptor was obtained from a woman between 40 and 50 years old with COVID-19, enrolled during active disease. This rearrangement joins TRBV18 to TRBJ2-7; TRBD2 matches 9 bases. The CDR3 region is CASSPPLGNSGRSSYEQYF. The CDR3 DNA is TGTGCCAGCTCACCACCCCTCGGGAATAGCGGGAGAAGTTCCTACGAGCAGTACTTC.